This note documents a single TCR beta chain sequence. The antigen remains unidentified. Germline V gene data show CDR1 as LGHNA and CDR2 as YSLEER. V was clipped by 4 bases and J by 7 bases, with 19 bases between them. CDR3 length equals 15 residues. The entry originates in a study of blood T cells in healthy people across ages. Study findings and constraints: Older age coincided with a roughly linear decline in TCR beta diversity per million T cells. Both naive CD4+ cell counts and diversity were greater in long-lived donors than in aged donors.

A second PCR, run for roughly 7 to 11 cycles, used a sample-barcoded 5' primer plus a J-beta primer mix. The yield of each sample was at least 2.5 million CDR3-containing paired-end reads. One entry per CDR3 protein, called by TCRdb with MiXCR from the 5' RACE reads. This sample has some 880,000 distinct CDR3 sequences; under 40% occur once, and the top ten carry 13%. The source material was blood. This chain links TRBV4-3 with TRBJ1-2; perhaps TRBD1 as D (6 bases). The source is a man younger than 30 in good health. In nucleotides, the CDR3 is TGCGCCAGCAGCCCGGTGGTGGGGGGGCCAGGTGGCTACACCTTC. Amino acids: CASSPVVGGPGGYTF.